This T cell receptor (delta chain) was recorded in a study of gamma-delta T cells after stem cell transplantation. TCRdb re-identified clones in the RT-PCR reads via CATT. Of roughly 2,700 delta-chain clones listed, approximately 4.5% are singletons. This clone was observed a handful of times. A much larger clone differs by one base, so this may be a read error. Other DNA sequences within the sample encode an identical CDR3. The CDR3 extends over 11 amino acids. Germline-derived CDR1 and CDR2 are TSWWSYY and QGS. Sequencing was carried out using gamma-delta T cells. The sequence came from a human donor. It is not recorded whose cells these are; they may come from a transplant donor. V gene TRDV1 combines with J gene TRDJ1; 7 bases agree with TRDD3. The CDR3 region has the DNA TGTGCCCTTGGGGGAACCGATAAACTCATCTTT. Its protein product is CALGGTDKLIF.